This T cell receptor (beta chain) was recovered during a study of cytomegalovirus exposure and HLA in healthy donors. Germline CDR1 and CDR2: MNHEY and SVGAGI. This CDR3 contains 16 residues. Trimming took 0 bases from V and 2 from J; bases not matched to a gene: 5. The study's findings and limits: V- and J-gene trimming of TCR beta was linked (in a later analysis) to a missense DCLRE1C variant.

Regarding this clone: The antigen remains undetermined.

Use of 60 Vbeta and 13 Jbeta primers characterized the PCR. Sequencing was performed with immunoSEQ multiplex PCR; in TCRdb, only in-frame clones are kept and a portion is missing. Among about 270,000 clones, about nine tenths were seen once, and the ten largest hold roughly 4%. The TCR sequence derives from a man aged 40-49 years in good health and CMV-seropositive. What was sequenced was PBMCs. This chain connects TRBV6-5 to TRBJ2-3, with 7 nucleotides matching TRBD1. CDR3 amino acids: CASSYSDRPATDTQYF. The CDR3 DNA reads TGTGCCAGCAGTTACTCGGACAGGCCTGCCACAGATACGCAGTATTTT.